The 29 T cell receptor beta chains below were found in one sample sequenced in a study of T cell responses to AZD1222 COVID-19 vaccine. Clones were read by immunoSEQ multiplex PCR, and TCRdb kept only the in-frame ones, dropping some. The table has some 150,000 clones, 90% to 95% seen once. The sequencing used peripheral blood, collected on day 0 of AZD1222 vaccination. The source of these receptors is an adult in good health.

A few counts support this clone. The chain uses TRBV6-4 and TRBJ2-2; 9 bases are a match to TRBD2. The germline V gene has CDR1 MRHNA and CDR2 SNTAGT. V shed 2 bases and J 8 bases; nucleotides not matched to a gene: 0. The CDR3 is 13 residues long. CDR3 amino acids: CASSDGLAGELFF. DNA of the CDR3: TGTGCCAGCAGTGACGGACTAGCGGGGGAGCTGTTTTTT.

V gene TRBV3-1 (or the pseudogene TRBV3-2) combines with J gene TRBJ2-4; weak D call: TRBD2 (7 bases). V was clipped by 7 bases and J by 10 bases, with 14 bases between them. The CDR3 is 12 amino acids. Germline V lookup: CDR1 LGHDT, CDR2 YNNKEL (reference sequence). CDR3 sequence reads: CASNRGAAIQYF. In nucleotides, the CDR3 is TGTGCCAGCAATCGGGGGGCGGCAATTCAGTACTTC.

The chain carries TRBV3-1 (or the pseudogene TRBV3-2) and TRBJ1-1; D call uncertain. The CDR3 totals 13 residues. Germline V gene lookup returns CDR1 LGHDT and CDR2 YNNKEL (reference sequence). V lost 1 base and J 6 bases, leaving 9 bases between the germline ends. This chain's CDR3 is CASSQGWGAEAFF. The CDR3, as DNA: TGTGCCAGCAGCCAAGGGTGGGGAGCTGAAGCTTTCTTT.

J is TRBJ2-1 and V is TRBV2, with a weak D call TRBD2 (6 bases). The CDR3 is 15 amino acids. Trimming shortened V by 4 bases and J by 4 bases, and 14 bases separated the two germline ends. Germline CDR1 and CDR2: SNHLY and FYNNEI. CDR3 in amino acids: CASSVALGGYNEQFF. The CDR3 DNA follows: TGTGCCAGCAGTGTGGCACTTGGGGGGTACAATGAGCAGTTCTTC.

This chain uses TRBV6-5 with TRBJ2-7; 8 bases align to TRBD1. The CDR3 runs to 12 residues. V lost 6 bases to trimming and J lost 2 bases; unmatched junction nucleotides: 0. The germline V gene has CDR1 MNHEY and CDR2 SVGAGI. In DNA form, the CDR3 reads TGTGCCAGCAGGGGACAGGCCTACGAGCAGTACTTC. This codes for CASRGQAYEQYF.

The chain carries TRBV28 and TRBJ1-2; 11 nucleotides match TRBD1. Germline CDR1 and CDR2: MDHEN and SYDVKM. After removal of 5 bases from V and 4 bases from J, the junction contained 6 bases not matched to a gene. This CDR3 has 15 amino acids. CDR3 protein: CASSLTGTGGYGYTF. The CDR3 DNA reads TGTGCCAGCAGTCTAACCGGGACAGGGGGCTATGGCTACACCTTC.

This chain links TRBV2 with TRBJ2-7; 11 bases map to TRBD2. This CDR3 comprises 14 residues. V gave up 7 bases and J gave up 6 bases; unmatched junction bases: 8. CDR1 SNHLY and CDR2 FYNNEI come from the germline V gene. CDR3 protein: CASKVGLAGGEQYF. CDR3 nucleotide sequence: TGTGCCAGCAAAGTAGGGCTAGCGGGAGGCGAGCAGTACTTC.

This clone was observed a single time. V and J are TRBV4-1 and TRBJ1-4; no clear D gene. The CDR3 runs to 16 residues. Germline V gives CDR1 MGHRA, CDR2 YSYEKL. With 1 base removed from V and 2 bases from J, the gap between germline ends came to 11 bases. CDR3 coding DNA: TGCGCCAGCAGCCAAGGTAAAGGGTGGACTAATGAAAAACTGTTTTTT. It encodes CASSQGKGWTNEKLFF.

The chain combines TRBV3-1 (or the pseudogene TRBV3-2) with TRBJ2-1, with 11 bases aligning to TRBD2. The germline V gene has CDR1 LGHDT and CDR2 YNNKEL (reference sequence). This CDR3 is 17 amino acids long. Trimming at V came to 0 bases and at J to 14 bases, leaving 15 bases not matched to a gene. Here the CDR3 reads CASSQDSAGSLAGGKFF. CDR3 in DNA: TGTGCCAGCAGCCAAGATTCCGCAGGGTCCCTAGCGGGAGGTAAGTTCTTC.

The gene calls are TRBV29-1 and TRBJ2-7; 12 bases match TRBD2. This CDR3 has 14 amino acids. The germline V gene has CDR1 SQVTM and CDR2 ANQGSEA. J lost 6 bases, V lost 5 bases, and 8 bases had no gene match. The CDR3 spells CSVTSGGRGAEQYF. CDR3 in DNA: TGCAGCGTTACTAGCGGGGGGCGGGGCGCCGAGCAGTACTTC.

The chain joins TRBV9 to TRBJ1-5; TRBD1 matches 7 bases. CDR1 is SGDLS and CDR2 is YYNGEE in the germline V gene. This CDR3 has 15 amino acids. Trimming at V came to 0 bases and at J to 5 bases, leaving 5 bases not matched to a gene. CDR3 coding DNA: TGTGCCAGCAGCGTAGAGGGACAGCCGGATCAGCCCCAGCATTTT. This codes for CASSVEGQPDQPQHF. Full variable domain (rest looked up from reference TRBV9 and TRBJ1-5): DSGVTQTPKHLITATGQRVTLRCSPRSGDLSVYWYQQSLDQGLQFLIQYYNGEERAKGNILERFSAQQFPDLHSELNLSSLELGDSALYFCASSVEGQPDQPQHFGDGTRLSIL.

This chain joins TRBV5-4 and TRBJ2-3; D tentatively reads TRBD1 or TRBD2 (8 bases each). Trimming took 4 bases from V and 1 from J, leaving 13 bases between them. The CDR3 covers 15 residues. In germline, CDR1 is SGHNT, CDR2 YYREEE (reference sequence). The CDR3 DNA sequence: TGTGCCAGCAGCCGGGGGGGACAGGGCACAGATACGCAGTATTTT. Its protein is CASSRGGQGTDTQYF. The whole variable domain, remainder taken from reference TRBV5-4 and TRBJ2-3, is ETGVTQSPTHLIKTRGQQVTLRCSSQSGHNTVSWYQQALGQGPQFIFQYYREEENGRGNFPPRFSGLQFPNYSSELNVNALELDDSALYLCASSRGGQGTDTQYFGPGTRLTVL.

The chain employs TRBV28 and TRBJ1-5, with D perhaps matching TRBD1 (5 bases). The CDR3 consists of 13 residues. Trimming took off 6 bases at V and 5 bases at J, with 11 bases between the two ends. CDR1 is MDHEN and CDR2 is SYDVKM in the germline V gene. In DNA form, the CDR3 reads TGTGCCAGCAGCCTGGGACCGGATCAGCCCCAGCATTTT. Protein product: CASSLGPDQPQHF.

This sequence joins TRBV28 and TRBJ1-2, with D possibly TRBD1 on 6 matching bases. The CDR3 has 13 residues. From germline, CDR1 is MDHEN and CDR2 SYDVKM. Trimming removed 10 bases at V and 5 bases at J, with 17 bases between. The CDR3 loop reads CAITGQPPYGYTF. CDR3 in DNA: TGTGCCATCACAGGGCAACCGCCATATGGCTACACCTTC.

This sequence joins TRBV7-8 and TRBJ1-5, with D hard to call. V shed 1 base and J shed 1 base, with 8 bases lying between them. This CDR3 spans 15 amino acids. Per the germline V gene, CDR1 is SGHVS and CDR2 is FQNEAQ. CDR3 residues: CASSLVGRSNQPQHF. The CDR3 nucleotides read TGTGCCAGCAGCTTAGTTGGACGGAGCAATCAGCCCCAGCATTTT. The full variable domain, its missing parts supplied by reference TRBV7-8 and TRBJ1-5, is GAGVSQSPRYKVAKRGQDVALRCDPISGHVSLFWYQQALGQGPEFLTYFQNEAQLDKSGLPSDRFFAERPEGSVSTLKIQRTQQEDSAVYLCASSLVGRSNQPQHFGDGTRLSIL.

The chain couples TRBV19 to TRBJ1-6, with D possibly being TRBD1 (5 bases). Trimming pared 6 bases from V and 7 bases from J, leaving 19 bases between. Per germline, CDR1 LNHDA and CDR2 SQIVND (reference sequence). This CDR3 has 16 residues. Written as DNA, the CDR3 is TGTGCCAGTAGGGAAGGGACGGGCCGATGGAATTCACCCCTCCACTTT. Amino acids: CASREGTGRWNSPLHF.

This chain joins TRBV28 and TRBJ2-2; a weak D match, TRBD2 (5 bases). V dropped 7 bases and J dropped 6 bases, with 12 bases sitting between them. In germline, CDR1 is MDHEN, CDR2 SYDVKM. This CDR3 comprises 13 residues. The CDR3 reads CASNRRRAGELFF. CDR3 DNA: TGTGCCAGCAATCGCAGGCGGGCCGGGGAGCTGTTTTTT. The entire variable domain, with the rest obtained from reference TRBV28 and TRBJ2-2, is as follows: DVKVTQSSRYLVKRTGEKVFLECVQDMDHENMFWYRQDPGLGLRLIYFSYDVKMKEKGDIPEGYSVSREKKERFSLILESASTNQTSMYLCASNRRRAGELFFGEGSRLTVL.

The rearrangement links TRBV7-9 to TRBJ2-5, with 16 bases matching TRBD2. V was pared by 3 bases and J by 2 bases, with 3 bases of the junction left unmatched. From germline, CDR1 is SEHNR and CDR2 FQNEAQ (reference sequence). There are 17 residues in the CDR3. The CDR3 reads CASSFPGLAGGQETQYF. The CDR3 DNA sequence: TGTGCCAGCAGCTTCCCGGGACTAGCGGGAGGGCAAGAGACCCAGTACTTC.

The V call is TRBV19, the J call TRBJ1-1; D not resolved. The CDR3 is made up of 13 amino acids. V was clipped by 6 bases and J by 1 base, with 9 bases between them. Germline values: CDR1 LNHDA, CDR2 SQIVND (reference sequence). CDR3 DNA: TGTGCCAGTAGATGGACGGCGAACACTGAAGCTTTCTTT. Encoded protein: CASRWTANTEAFF.

The V and J genes are TRBV27 and TRBJ2-3, with D perhaps TRBD1 (5 bases). Between the trimmed V and J ends, which lost 10 bases and 5 bases, there was a span of 31 bases. The CDR3 length is 18 residues. Germline CDR1 reads MNHEY; CDR2 reads SMNVEV (reference sequence). The DNA of the CDR3 is TGTGCCACCCAGCGCTCATCGAGACAGATGACAAAGGGAGATACGCAGTATTTT. Amino acid sequence: CATQRSSRQMTKGDTQYF.

The gene calls are TRBV2 and TRBJ2-5; D could derive from TRBD1 or TRBD2 (6 bases each). Trimming removed 6 bases from V and 3 bases from J, with 23 bases in between. Per germline, CDR1 SNHLY and CDR2 FYNNEI. The CDR3 totals 17 residues. As DNA, the CDR3 is TGTGCCAGCAGAGGCAACCGGGGGCGAGGGGGAAAAGAGACCCAGTACTTC. Translation gives CASRGNRGRGGKETQYF.

This rearrangement joins TRBV29-1 to TRBJ1-4; D unclear. Trimming took 6 bases from V and 8 from J, leaving 16 bases between them. Germline loops: CDR1 SQVTM, CDR2 ANQGSEA. This CDR3 is built from 13 residues. The CDR3 coding sequence is TGCAGCGTCAGAGGGTTCGTCGACGAAAAACTGTTTTTT. It codes for CSVRGFVDEKLFF.

Concerning this clone: The same CDR3 also results from other DNA sequences found in this sample. This sequence joins TRBV7-9 and TRBJ1-6; D perhaps matches TRBD1 (6 bases). The CDR3 is made up of 14 amino acids. CDR1 and CDR2 from the germline V gene are SEHNR and FQNEAQ (reference sequence). With 5 bases removed from V and 6 bases from J, the gap between germline ends came to 11 bases. The CDR3 reads CASSPGQFNSPLHF. The CDR3 DNA reads as TGTGCCAGCAGCCCCGGACAGTTTAATTCACCCCTCCACTTT.

This chain connects TRBV5-4 to TRBJ2-5; possible D gene TRBD1, 6 bases. The CDR3 is 12 amino acids. CDR1 and CDR2 (germline): SGHNT, YYREEE (reference sequence). V was pared by 4 bases and J by 3 bases, with 7 bases between. Written as DNA, the CDR3 is TGTGCCAGCAGCCGGACAGAAGAGACCCAGTACTTC. It codes for CASSRTEETQYF. The variable domain in full, completed from reference TRBV5-4 and TRBJ2-5, reads ETGVTQSPTHLIKTRGQQVTLRCSSQSGHNTVSWYQQALGQGPQFIFQYYREEENGRGNFPPRFSGLQFPNYSSELNVNALELDDSALYLCASSRTEETQYFGPGTRLLVL.

This chain links TRBV6-2 or TRBV6-3 with TRBJ2-2; maybe TRBD2 (6 bases). Trimming took 4 bases from V and 1 from J, leaving 16 bases between them. Germline V CDR1 and CDR2: MNHEY, SVGEGT. The CDR3 totals 17 residues. CDR3 sequence reads: CASSSLLGRGNTGELFF. For the CDR3, the DNA is TGTGCCAGCAGTTCCCTCCTCGGGCGGGGGAACACCGGGGAGCTGTTTTTT.

The chain employs TRBV19 and TRBJ1-1; a possible D gene is TRBD1 (5 bases). The germline gives CDR1 LNHDA, CDR2 SQIVND (reference sequence). CDR3 length equals 14 residues. Deletions cut 6 bases from V and 4 bases from J, with 15 bases between. In DNA, the CDR3 is TGTGCCAGTAGCCCCACGGGTGGGGCCACTGAAGCTTTCTTT. It specifies CASSPTGGATEAFF.

This chain links TRBV7-2 with TRBJ2-7; D possibly corresponds to TRBD2 (6 bases). V was clipped by 5 bases and J by 0 bases, with 20 bases between them. Per germline, CDR1 SGHTA and CDR2 FQGNSA. This CDR3 spans 17 amino acids. For the CDR3, the DNA is TGTGCCAGCAGCCCCCCACAGGCGGGGCCCAGCTCCTACGAGCAGTACTTC. It encodes CASSPPQAGPSSYEQYF.

The chain combines TRBV28 with TRBJ1-2; no reliable D call. This CDR3 comprises 12 residues. Germline lookup yields CDR1 MDHEN and CDR2 SYDVKM. V was pared by 4 bases and J by 1 base, with 4 bases between. CDR3: CASSYSNYGYTF. CDR3 nucleotides: TGTGCCAGCAGTTACAGTAACTATGGCTACACCTTC.

The chain combines TRBV6-5 with TRBJ2-3, with 9 bases that match TRBD2. Germline V gene sequence: CDR1 MNHEY, CDR2 SVGAGI. V lost 3 bases and J lost 6; bases outside the gene matches: 7. The CDR3 runs to 15 residues. The CDR3 spells CASSYLASGTDTQYF. In nucleotides, the CDR3 is TGTGCCAGCAGTTATCTTGCTAGCGGGACGGATACGCAGTATTTT.